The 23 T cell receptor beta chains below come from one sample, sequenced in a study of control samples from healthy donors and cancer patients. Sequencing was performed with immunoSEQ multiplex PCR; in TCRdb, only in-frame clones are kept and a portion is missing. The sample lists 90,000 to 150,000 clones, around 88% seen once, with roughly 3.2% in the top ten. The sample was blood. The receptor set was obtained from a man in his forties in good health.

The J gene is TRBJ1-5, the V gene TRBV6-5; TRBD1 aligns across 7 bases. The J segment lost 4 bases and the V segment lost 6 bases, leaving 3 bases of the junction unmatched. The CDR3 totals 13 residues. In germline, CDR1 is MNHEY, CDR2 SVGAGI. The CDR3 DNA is TGTGCCAGCAGCGGGGACAGAAATCAGCCCCAGCATTTT. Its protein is CASSGDRNQPQHF.

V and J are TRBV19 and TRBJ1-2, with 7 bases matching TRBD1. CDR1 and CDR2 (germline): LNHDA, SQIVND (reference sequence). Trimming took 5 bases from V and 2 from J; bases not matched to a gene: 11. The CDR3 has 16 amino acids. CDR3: CASSPMGTDANYGYTF. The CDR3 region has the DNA TGTGCCAGTAGTCCCATGGGGACAGATGCCAACTATGGCTACACCTTC.

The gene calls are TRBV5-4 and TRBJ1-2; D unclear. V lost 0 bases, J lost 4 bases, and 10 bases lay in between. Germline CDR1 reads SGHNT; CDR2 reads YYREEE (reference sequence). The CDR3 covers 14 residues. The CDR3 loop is CASSLGGSPYGYTF. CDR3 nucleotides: TGTGCCAGCAGCTTGGGGGGTTCTCCCTATGGCTACACCTTC.

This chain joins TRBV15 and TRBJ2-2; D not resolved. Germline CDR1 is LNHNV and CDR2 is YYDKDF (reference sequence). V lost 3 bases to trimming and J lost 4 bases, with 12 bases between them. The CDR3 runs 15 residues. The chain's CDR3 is CATSREIISTGELFF. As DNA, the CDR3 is TGTGCCACCAGCAGGGAAATCATTTCCACCGGGGAGCTGTTTTTT.

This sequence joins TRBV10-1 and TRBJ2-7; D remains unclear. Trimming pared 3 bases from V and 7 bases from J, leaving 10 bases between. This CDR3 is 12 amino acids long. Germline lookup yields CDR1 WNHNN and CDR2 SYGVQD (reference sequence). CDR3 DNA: TGCGCCAGCAGTGATGGGGTGGGAGAGCAGTACTTC. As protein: CASSDGVGEQYF.

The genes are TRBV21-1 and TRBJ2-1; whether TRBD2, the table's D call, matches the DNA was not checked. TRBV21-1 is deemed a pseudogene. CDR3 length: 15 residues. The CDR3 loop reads CASSKDLGLAGGEFF. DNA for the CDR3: TGTGCCAGCAGCAAAGATCTGGGACTAGCGGGGGGAGAGTTCTTC.

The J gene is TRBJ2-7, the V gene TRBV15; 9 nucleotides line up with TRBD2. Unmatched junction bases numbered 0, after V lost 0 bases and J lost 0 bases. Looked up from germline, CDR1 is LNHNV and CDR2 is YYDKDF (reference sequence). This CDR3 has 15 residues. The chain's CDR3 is CATSREAGGSYEQYF. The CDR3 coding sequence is TGTGCCACCAGCAGAGAAGCGGGGGGCTCCTACGAGCAGTACTTC.

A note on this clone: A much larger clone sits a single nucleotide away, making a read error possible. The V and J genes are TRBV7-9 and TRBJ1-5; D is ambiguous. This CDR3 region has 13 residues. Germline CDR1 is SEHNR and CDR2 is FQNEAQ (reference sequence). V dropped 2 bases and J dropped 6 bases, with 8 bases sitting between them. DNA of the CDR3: TGTGCCAGCAGCTTAAATGAGGGTCAGCCCCAGCATTTT. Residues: CASSLNEGQPQHF.

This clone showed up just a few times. CDR3 nucleotide sequence: TGTGCCAGCAGTACACAGGGGGGACTCACCGGGGAGCTGTTTTTT. It encodes CASSTQGGLTGELFF. The V and J genes are TRBV7-2 and TRBJ2-2; 8 bases are shared with TRBD1. V was clipped by 6 bases and J by 4 bases; unmatched bases: 7. There are 15 residues in the CDR3. Germline V gene sequence: CDR1 SGHTA, CDR2 FQGNSA.

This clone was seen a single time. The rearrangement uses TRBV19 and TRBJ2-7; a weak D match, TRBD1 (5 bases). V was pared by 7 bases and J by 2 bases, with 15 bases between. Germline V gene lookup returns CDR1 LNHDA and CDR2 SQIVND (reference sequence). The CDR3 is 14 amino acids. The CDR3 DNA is TGTGCCAGTACCCCGACAGTGTTCACCTACGAGCAGTACTTC. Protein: CASTPTVFTYEQYF. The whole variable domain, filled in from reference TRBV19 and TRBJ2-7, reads DGGITQSPKYLFRKEGQNVTLSCEQNLNHDAMYWYRQDPGQGLRLIYYSQIVNDFQKGDIAEGYSVSREKKESFPLTVTSAQKNPTAFYLCASTPTVFTYEQYFGPGTRLTVT.

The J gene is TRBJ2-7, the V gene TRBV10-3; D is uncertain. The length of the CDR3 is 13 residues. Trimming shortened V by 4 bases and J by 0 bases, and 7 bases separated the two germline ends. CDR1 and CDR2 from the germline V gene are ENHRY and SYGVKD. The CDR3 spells CAISVTNSYEQYF. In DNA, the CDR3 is TGTGCCATCAGTGTAACAAACTCCTACGAGCAGTACTTC.

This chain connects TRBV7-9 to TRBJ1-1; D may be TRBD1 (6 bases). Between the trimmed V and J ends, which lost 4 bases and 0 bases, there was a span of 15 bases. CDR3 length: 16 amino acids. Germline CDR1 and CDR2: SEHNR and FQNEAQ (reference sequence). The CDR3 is CASSSLGGLVNTEAFF. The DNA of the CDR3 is TGTGCCAGCAGCTCGTTGGGGGGGCTGGTGAACACTGAAGCTTTCTTT. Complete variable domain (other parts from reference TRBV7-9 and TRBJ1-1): DTGVSQNPRHKITKRGQNVTFRCDPISEHNRLYWYRQTLGQGPEFLTYFQNEAQLEKSRLLSDRFSAERPKGSFSTLEIQRTEQGDSAMYLCASSSLGGLVNTEAFFGQGTRLTVV.

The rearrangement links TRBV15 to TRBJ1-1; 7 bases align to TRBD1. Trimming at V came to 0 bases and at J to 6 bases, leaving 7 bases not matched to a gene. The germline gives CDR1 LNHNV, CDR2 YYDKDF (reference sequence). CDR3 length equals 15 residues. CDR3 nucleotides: TGTGCCACCAGCAGAGATAGGGAAACAGGGGCTGAAGCTTTCTTT. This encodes CATSRDRETGAEAFF.

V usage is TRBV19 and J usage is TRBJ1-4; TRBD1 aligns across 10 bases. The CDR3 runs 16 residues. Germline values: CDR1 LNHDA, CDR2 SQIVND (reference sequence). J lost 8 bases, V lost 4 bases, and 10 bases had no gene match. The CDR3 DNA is TGTGCCAGTAGTACCCCCCCGACAGGGGGCAAGGAAAAACTGTTTTTT. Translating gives CASSTPPTGGKEKLFF.

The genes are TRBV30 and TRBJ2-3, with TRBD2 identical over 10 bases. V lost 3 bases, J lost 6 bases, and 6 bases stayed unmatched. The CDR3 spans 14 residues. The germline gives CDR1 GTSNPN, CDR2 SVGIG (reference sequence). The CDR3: CAWRPSGGADTQYF. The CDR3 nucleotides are TGTGCCTGGAGACCGAGCGGGGGGGCGGATACGCAGTATTTT.

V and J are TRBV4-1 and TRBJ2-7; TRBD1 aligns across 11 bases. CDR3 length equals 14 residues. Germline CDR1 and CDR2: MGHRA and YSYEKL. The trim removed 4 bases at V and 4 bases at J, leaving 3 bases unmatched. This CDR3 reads CASSLRDRGYEQYF. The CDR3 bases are TGCGCCAGCAGCCTCCGGGACAGGGGGTACGAGCAGTACTTC.

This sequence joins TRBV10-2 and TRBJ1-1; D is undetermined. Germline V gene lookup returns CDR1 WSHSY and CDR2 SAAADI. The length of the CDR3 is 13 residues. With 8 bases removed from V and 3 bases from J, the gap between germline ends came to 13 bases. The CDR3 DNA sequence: TGCGCCAGCGCTGGCGGGAGGGACACTGAAGCTTTCTTT. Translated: CASAGGRDTEAFF.

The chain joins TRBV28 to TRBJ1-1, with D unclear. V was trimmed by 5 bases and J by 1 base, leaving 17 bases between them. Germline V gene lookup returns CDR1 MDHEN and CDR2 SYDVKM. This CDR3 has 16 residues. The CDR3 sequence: CASSVPGTLGNTEAFF. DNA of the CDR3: TGTGCCAGCAGTGTGCCGGGCACGCTGGGGAACACTGAAGCTTTCTTT.

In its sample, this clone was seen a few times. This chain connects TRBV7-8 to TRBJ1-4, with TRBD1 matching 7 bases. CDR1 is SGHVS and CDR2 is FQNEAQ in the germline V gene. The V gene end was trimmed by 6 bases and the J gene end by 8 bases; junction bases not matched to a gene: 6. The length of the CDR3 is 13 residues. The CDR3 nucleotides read TGTGCCAGCAGAGGACAGGAGCAGGAAAAACTGTTTTTT. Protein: CASRGQEQEKLFF.

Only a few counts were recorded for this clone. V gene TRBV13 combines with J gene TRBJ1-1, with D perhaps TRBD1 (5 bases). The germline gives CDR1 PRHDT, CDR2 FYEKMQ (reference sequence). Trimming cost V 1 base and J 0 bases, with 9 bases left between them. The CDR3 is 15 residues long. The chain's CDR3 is CASSLEGLMNTEAFF. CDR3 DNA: TGTGCCAGCAGCTTAGAGGGACTCATGAACACTGAAGCTTTCTTT.

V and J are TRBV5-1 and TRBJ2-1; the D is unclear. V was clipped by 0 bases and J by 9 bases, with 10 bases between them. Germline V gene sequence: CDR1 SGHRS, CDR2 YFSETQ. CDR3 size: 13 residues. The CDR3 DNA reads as TGCGCCAGCAGCTTGGGCCCGTTAGGTGAGCAGTTCTTC. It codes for CASSLGPLGEQFF.

The DNA for the CDR3 is TGCGCCAGCAGCCCCCGGGACAGGGGGCTTTTAGGAAACACCATATATTTT. The encoded protein is CASSPRDRGLLGNTIYF. The chain couples TRBV4-1 to TRBJ1-3, with 12 bases lining up with TRBD1. The J segment lost 4 bases and the V segment lost 4 bases, leaving 8 bases of the junction unmatched. The CDR3 is 17 amino acids. Per the germline V gene, CDR1 is MGHRA and CDR2 is YSYEKL.

CDR3 loop: CASSFTFGRGGTDTQYF. CDR3 DNA sequence: TGTGCCAGCAGTTTTACATTTGGCCGGGGGGGTACAGATACGCAGTATTTT. The genes are TRBV27 and TRBJ2-3; 8 bases are a match to TRBD2. CDR1 is MNHEY and CDR2 is SMNVEV in the germline V gene (reference sequence). The CDR3 length is 17 residues. The trim removed 3 bases at V and 3 bases at J, leaving 11 bases unmatched.